This T cell receptor (beta chain) derives from a study of blood T cell repertoires in COVID-19. Profiling relied on immunoSEQ multiplex PCR, and the TCRdb table lists in-frame clones only, not all of them. This table holds 180,000 or so clones, 80% to 90% found once. The germline gives CDR1 LGHDT, CDR2 YNNKEL (reference sequence). There are 16 residues in the CDR3. Trimming cost V 0 bases and J 0 bases, with 9 bases left between them. The specimen sequenced was peripheral blood. The chain joins TRBV3-1 (or the pseudogene TRBV3-2) to TRBJ1-5; the D is unclear. This clonotype was sampled from a woman aged 70-85 years with COVID-19, enrolled during active disease. In nucleotides, the CDR3 is TGTGCCAGCAGCCAAGAACCGAGTTATAGCAATCAGCCCCAGCATTTT. Encoded protein: CASSQEPSYSNQPQHF.